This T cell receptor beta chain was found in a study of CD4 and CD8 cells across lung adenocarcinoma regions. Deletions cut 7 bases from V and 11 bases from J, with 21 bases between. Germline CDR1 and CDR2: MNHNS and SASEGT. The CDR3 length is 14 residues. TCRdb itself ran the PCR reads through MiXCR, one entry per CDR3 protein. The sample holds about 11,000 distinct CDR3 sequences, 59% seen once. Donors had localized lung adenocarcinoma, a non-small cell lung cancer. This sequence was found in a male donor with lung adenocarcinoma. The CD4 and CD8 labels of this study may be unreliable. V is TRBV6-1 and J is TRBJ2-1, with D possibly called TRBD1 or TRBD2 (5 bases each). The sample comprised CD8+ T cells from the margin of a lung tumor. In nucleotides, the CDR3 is TGTGCCAGCATCGAGGCTGTGAGGGGAGATAAGCAGTTCTTC. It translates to CASIEAVRGDKQFF.